Listed below are T cell receptor beta chains from one sample, sequenced in a study of CD8 T cells in ankylosing spondylitis. MiXCR was run by TCRdb on the 5' RACE reads, yielding one entry per CDR3 protein. The data hold about 540,000 distinct CDR3 sequences, with 10% to 15% observed a single time. Material: blood, either unsorted or a sorted T cell fraction (not recorded which). The origin of the receptors is a male donor with ankylosing spondylitis. Both conserved end residues are part of each CDR3. The D gene is left open where the match is weak. A clone size is listed for some rows: how often the clone was seen (once, few, many), or a class if it is expanded.

d_gene | len | j_gene | abundance | v_gene | CDR3aa | CDR3nt
. | 13 | TRBJ2-4 | many | TRBV7-9 | CASSLGTRDIQYF | TGTGCCAGCAGCTTAGGAACGAGGGACATTCAGTACTTC
. | 14 | TRBJ1-2 | many | TRBV5-1 | CASSLANSHYGYTF | TGCGCCAGCAGCTTGGCCAATTCTCACTATGGCTACACCTTC
TRBD1 | 16 | TRBJ2-1 | many | TRBV7-9 | CASSSIGQGRSNEQFF | TGTGCCAGCAGCTCAATAGGACAGGGCCGAAGCAATGAGCAGTTCTTC
TRBD2 | 16 | TRBJ2-1 | many | TRBV12-3/TRBV12-4 | CASSSRGLGTYNEQFF | TGTGCCAGCAGTTCCCGTGGACTAGGGACTTACAATGAGCAGTTCTTC
. | 14 | TRBJ1-1 | . | TRBV4-1 | CASSQDKGWTEAFF | TGCGCCAGCAGCCAAGATAAAGGATGGACTGAAGCTTTCTTT
TRBD1 | 13 | TRBJ1-5 | few | TRBV20-1 | CSAMTGGNQPQHF | TGCAGTGCTATGACAGGGGGCAATCAGCCCCAGCATTTT
TRBD1 | 11 | TRBJ2-4 | few | TRBV20-1 | CSGTGDIVQYF | TGCAGTGGGACAGGGGATATCGTTCAGTACTTC
. | 15 | TRBJ2-6 | few | TRBV7-9 | CASSLWGSGANVLTF | TGTGCCAGCAGCTTATGGGGCTCTGGGGCCAACGTCCTGACTTTC
. | 15 | TRBJ2-3 | many | TRBV29-1 | CSAIGLPTGTDTQYF | TGCAGCGCAATCGGATTACCGACCGGAACAGATACGCAGTATTTT
TRBD2 | 14 | TRBJ2-5 | many | TRBV2 | CASSVRAGGETQYF | TGTGCCAGCAGTGTGAGAGCGGGAGGGGAGACCCAGTACTTC
TRBD2 | 14 | TRBJ2-2 | few | TRBV5-1 | CASTSGGNTGELFF | TGCGCCAGCACCAGCGGGGGCAACACCGGGGAGCTGTTTTTT
. | 19 | TRBJ2-6 | . | TRBV5-1 | CASSSIKFSLSSGANVLTF | TGCGCCAGCAGCTCCATAAAGTTTAGCTTGAGCTCTGGGGCCAACGTCCTGACTTTC
TRBD2 | 15 | TRBJ2-3 | . | TRBV2 | CASSPSGRARDTQYF | TGTGCCAGCAGTCCCAGCGGGAGGGCCAGAGATACGCAGTATTTT
. | 16 | TRBJ2-1 | few | TRBV7-9 | CASSLPGGVIGNEQFF | TGTGCCAGCAGCTTACCTGGCGGGGTAATAGGCAATGAGCAGTTCTTC
. | 15 | TRBJ2-4 | . | TRBV7-2 | CASSSPDRAKNIQYF | TGTGCCAGCAGCTCCCCTGACAGAGCCAAAAACATTCAGTACTTC
. | 14 | TRBJ1-4 | . | TRBV18 | CASSQPDGNEKLFF | TGTGCCAGCTCACAACCGGACGGTAATGAAAAACTGTTTTTT
. | 16 | TRBJ1-3 | many | TRBV5-1 | CASSSRTQDSGNTIYF | TGCGCCAGCAGCTCAAGGACTCAGGACTCTGGAAACACCATATATTTT
. | 15 | TRBJ2-1 | . | TRBV20-1 | CSARDFDASYNEQFF | TGCAGTGCTAGAGATTTTGACGCCTCCTACAATGAGCAGTTCTTC
. | 12 | TRBJ2-3 | few | TRBV20-1 | CSAPEYTDTQYF | TGCAGTGCCCCTGAGTACACAGATACGCAGTATTTT
. | 13 | TRBJ1-2 | many | TRBV6-6 | CASSVDADYGYTF | TGTGCCAGCAGTGTGGACGCCGACTATGGCTACACCTTC
. | 13 | TRBJ2-1 | few | TRBV5-1 | CASSLAGLAEQFF | TGCGCCAGCAGCTTGGCCGGGCTAGCGGAGCAGTTCTTC
. | 15 | TRBJ2-2 | few | TRBV12-3/TRBV12-4 | CASSLGRGGTGELFF | TGTGCCAGCAGTTTGGGCAGGGGGGGGACCGGGGAGCTGTTTTTT
TRBD2 | 15 | TRBJ2-1 | few | TRBV15 | CATHSPGGPRNEQFF | TGTGCCACCCATTCTCCGGGAGGGCCACGAAATGAGCAGTTCTTC
TRBD1 | 15 | TRBJ2-5 | . | TRBV7-8 | CASSQDRALQETQYF | TGTGCCAGCAGCCAAGACAGGGCCCTCCAAGAGACCCAGTACTTC
. | 11 | TRBJ1-5 | few | TRBV12-3/TRBV12-4 | CASSSGEPQHF | TGTGCCAGCAGTTCGGGGGAGCCCCAGCATTTT
. | 12 | TRBJ1-4 | few | TRBV7-9 | CASSTPNEKLFF | TGTGCCAGCAGCACTCCTAATGAAAAACTGTTTTTT
. | 14 | TRBJ2-3 | . | TRBV20-1 | CSSLEGSGVDTQYF | TGCAGTTCCCTAGAAGGGTCTGGTGTGGATACGCAGTATTTT
TRBD1 | 16 | TRBJ2-2 | . | TRBV24-1 | CATSDLRTGRTGELFF | TGTGCCACCAGTGATTTGCGGACAGGTCGCACCGGGGAGCTGTTTTTT
. | 14 | TRBJ1-3 | few | TRBV7-9 | CASSSSNSGNTIYF | TGTGCCAGCAGTAGTAGCAACTCTGGAAACACCATATATTTT
TRBD1 | 13 | TRBJ1-1 | . | TRBV29-1 | CSAQGGMNTEAFF | TGCAGCGCCCAGGGGGGCATGAACACTGAAGCTTTCTTT
. | 15 | TRBJ1-4 | . | TRBV5-1 | CASSLEWMGSEKLFF | TGCGCCAGCAGCTTGGAGTGGATGGGAAGTGAAAAACTGTTTTTT
TRBD1 | 13 | TRBJ2-5 | many | TRBV2 | CASSADRVETQYF | TGTGCCAGCAGTGCCGACAGGGTTGAGACCCAGTACTTC
. | 14 | TRBJ2-2 | . | TRBV20-1 | CSASKSADTGELFF | TGCAGTGCTAGTAAATCAGCGGACACCGGGGAGCTGTTTTTT
. | 12 | TRBJ1-2 | few | TRBV19 | CASGPAGYGYTF | TGTGCCAGTGGTCCGGCTGGCTATGGCTACACCTTC
. | 11 | TRBJ1-2 | few | TRBV29-1 | CSDQVDYGYTF | TGCAGCGATCAGGTGGACTATGGCTACACCTTC
. | 14 | TRBJ1-2 | few | TRBV12-3/TRBV12-4 | CATRTLNGLGGYTF | TGTGCCACCCGGACCTTAAACGGGTTGGGTGGCTACACCTTC
. | 11 | TRBJ2-3 | . | TRBV15 | CATSRGDTQYF | TGTGCCACCAGCAGGGGTGATACGCAGTATTTT
TRBD2 | 15 | TRBJ2-6 | few | TRBV7-9 | CASSSTSDGANVLTF | TGTGCCAGCAGCTCGACTAGCGACGGGGCCAACGTCCTGACTTTC
TRBD1 | 14 | TRBJ2-3 | . | TRBV29-1 | CSVVPSGDRNTQYF | TGCAGCGTCGTACCGTCGGGGGACAGGAATACGCAGTATTTT
. | 13 | TRBJ2-3 | . | TRBV20-1 | CSARNRGTDTQYF | TGCAGTGCTAGAAATCGGGGCACAGATACGCAGTATTTT
. | 15 | TRBJ2-7 | . | TRBV7-8 | CASSSRHGSSYEQYF | TGTGCCAGCAGCTCCCGACACGGCAGCTCCTACGAGCAGTACTTC